This TCR beta chain was observed in a study of cytomegalovirus exposure and HLA in healthy donors. Study in general: A previous analysis identified 100 million to 120 million unique TCR beta sequences derived from roughly 190 million T cells. Overall study results and limits: Among TCR beta chains, those listed as cytomegalovirus-associated numbered some 160. In most subjects, TCR beta sequences reportedly gave accurate predictions of HLA-A and HLA-B alleles.

The germline V and J ends were trimmed by 3 bases and 5 bases, with 19 bases remaining between them. The length of the CDR3 is 16 residues. In germline, CDR1 is MNHEY, CDR2 SMNVEV (reference sequence). As regards this clone: Antigen specificity is unknown.

PCR primers comprised 60 Vbeta and 13 Jbeta primers. Sequenced by immunoSEQ multiplex PCR; TCRdb stores in-frame clones only, minus some. The sample includes some 97,000 clones, 60% to 80% of them seen just once. This TCR was sampled from a woman between 18 and 29 years old in good health and CMV-seropositive. Sequencing input: PBMCs. The chain links TRBV27 to TRBJ1-2; D perhaps matches TRBD1 (5 bases). The CDR3 region is CASSLGTPGRIYGYTF. The CDR3, as DNA: TGTGCCAGCAGTTTGGGAACCCCAGGGAGGATTTATGGCTACACCTTC.